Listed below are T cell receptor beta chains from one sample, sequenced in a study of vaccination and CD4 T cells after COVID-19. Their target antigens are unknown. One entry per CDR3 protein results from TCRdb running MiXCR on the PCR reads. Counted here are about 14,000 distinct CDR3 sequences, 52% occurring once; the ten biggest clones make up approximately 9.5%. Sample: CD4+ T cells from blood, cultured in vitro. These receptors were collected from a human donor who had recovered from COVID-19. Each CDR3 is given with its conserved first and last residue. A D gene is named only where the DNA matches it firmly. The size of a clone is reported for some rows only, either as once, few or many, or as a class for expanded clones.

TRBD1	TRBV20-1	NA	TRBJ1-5	CSAQGRQGGYGPQHF	TGCAGTGCCCAAGGGAGACAGGGAGGGTATGGGCCCCAGCATTTT
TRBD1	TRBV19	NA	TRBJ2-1	CASSVGTGREQFF	TGTGCCAGTAGTGTCGGGACAGGGCGTGAGCAGTTCTTC
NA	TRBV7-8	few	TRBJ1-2	CASSLRGGNYGYTF	TGTGCCAGCAGCTTACGGGGCGGTAACTATGGCTACACCTTC
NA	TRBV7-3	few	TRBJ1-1	CASSLMPTMNTEAFF	TGTGCCAGCAGCTTAATGCCGACAATGAACACTGAAGCTTTCTTT
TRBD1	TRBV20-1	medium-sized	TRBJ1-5	CSAYGDRALVQPQHF	TGCAGTGCGTATGGGGACAGGGCCCTCGTTCAGCCCCAGCATTTT
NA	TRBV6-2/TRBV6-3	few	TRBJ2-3	CASSPRFYGPSTDTQYF	TGTGCCAGCAGCCCGAGATTCTACGGACCTAGCACAGATACGCAGTATTTT
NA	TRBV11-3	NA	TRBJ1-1	CASSPLSRGVGHTEAFF	TGTGCCAGCAGCCCTCTTTCAAGGGGGGTAGGGCACACTGAAGCTTTCTTT
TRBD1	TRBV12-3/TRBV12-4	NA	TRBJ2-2	CASSLGQGGWIGELFF	TGTGCCAGCAGCCTCGGACAGGGGGGCTGGATCGGGGAGCTGTTTTTT
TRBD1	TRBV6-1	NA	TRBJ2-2	CASIWDRVIGELFF	TGTGCCAGCATATGGGACAGGGTAATCGGGGAGCTGTTTTTT
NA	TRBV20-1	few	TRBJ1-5	CSARDPISHRNQPQHF	TGCAGTGCTAGGGACCCAATTAGCCACCGCAATCAGCCCCAGCATTTT
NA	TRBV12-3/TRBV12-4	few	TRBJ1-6	CASSLGRAGSPLHF	TGTGCCAGCAGTTTGGGCAGGGCAGGTTCACCCCTCCACTTT
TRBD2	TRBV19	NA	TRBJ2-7	CASRGASGSAHEQYF	TGTGCCAGTAGGGGGGCTAGCGGGAGCGCCCACGAGCAGTACTTC
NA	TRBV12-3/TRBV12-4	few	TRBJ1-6	CASSFWTVKNSPLHF	TGTGCCAGCAGTTTCTGGACGGTTAAAAATTCACCCCTCCACTTT
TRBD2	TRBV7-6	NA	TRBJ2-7	CASGGRAGEGEQYF	TGTGCCAGCGGGGGGAGGGCGGGGGAAGGAGAGCAGTACTTC
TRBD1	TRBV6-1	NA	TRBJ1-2	CASRFGQDLYGYTF	TGTGCCAGCAGATTCGGACAGGACCTCTATGGCTACACCTTC
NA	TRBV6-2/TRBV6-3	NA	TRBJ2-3	CASRTGTWRNTQYF	TGTGCCAGCAGAACCGGGACCTGGAGAAATACGCAGTATTTT
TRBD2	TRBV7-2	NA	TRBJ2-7	CASRRAGTSVWEQYF	TGTGCCAGCAGACGGGCGGGGACTAGCGTCTGGGAGCAGTACTTC
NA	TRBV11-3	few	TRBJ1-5	CASSLDVPDRIDSNQPQHF	TGTGCCAGCAGCTTAGATGTCCCAGACAGGATAGATAGCAATCAGCCCCAGCATTTT
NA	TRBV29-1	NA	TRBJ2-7	CSVEPPGRSLWNEQYF	TGCAGCGTTGAACCTCCCGGGAGATCTCTTTGGAACGAGCAGTACTTC
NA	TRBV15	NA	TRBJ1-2	CATSVGTGENGYTF	TGTGCCACCAGCGTAGGGACCGGGGAGAATGGCTACACCTTC
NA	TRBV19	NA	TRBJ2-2	CASSIPNTGELFF	TGTGCCAGTAGTATCCCAAACACCGGGGAGCTGTTTTTT
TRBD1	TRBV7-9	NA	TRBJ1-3	CASSPQTGAGNTIYF	TGTGCCAGCAGCCCCCAGACAGGGGCTGGAAACACCATATATTTT
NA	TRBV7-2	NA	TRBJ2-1	CASTLSTYNEQFF	TGTGCCAGCACCCTATCGACCTACAATGAGCAGTTCTTC
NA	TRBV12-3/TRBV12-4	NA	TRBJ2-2	CASSLRPGEGGELFF	TGTGCCAGCAGTTTAAGGCCAGGGGAAGGCGGGGAGCTGTTTTTT
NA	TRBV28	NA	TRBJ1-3	CATLQVLSSGNTIYF	TGTGCCACCTTACAAGTCCTGAGCTCTGGAAACACCATATATTTT
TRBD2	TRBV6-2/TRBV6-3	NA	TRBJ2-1	CASSTGGVNEQFF	TGTGCCAGCAGTACCGGGGGGGTCAATGAGCAGTTCTTC
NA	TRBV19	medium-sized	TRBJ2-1	CASNHRDSYNEQFF	TGTGCCAGTAACCACAGGGACTCCTACAATGAGCAGTTCTTC
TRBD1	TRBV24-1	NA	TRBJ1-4	CATSEGQGATNEKLFF	TGTGCCACCAGTGAAGGACAGGGGGCAACTAATGAAAAACTGTTTTTT
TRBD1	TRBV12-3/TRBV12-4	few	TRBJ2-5	CASSSGQGGPVQETQYF	TGTGCCAGCAGTTCCGGACAGGGTGGGCCGGTCCAAGAGACCCAGTACTTC
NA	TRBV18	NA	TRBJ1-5	CASSPAPSSNQPQHF	TGTGCCAGCTCACCCGCTCCTAGCAGCAATCAGCCCCAGCATTTT
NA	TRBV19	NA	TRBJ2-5	CASSKAVGQLDQYF	TGTGCCAGTAGTAAGGCAGTTGGTCAGTTAGACCAGTACTTC
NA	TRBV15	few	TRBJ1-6	CATSRDHPLEHPLHF	TGTGCCACCAGCAGAGATCACCCTCTCGAGCACCCCCTCCACTTT
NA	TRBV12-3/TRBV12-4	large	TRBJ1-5	CASSGTNDNQPQHF	TGTGCCAGCAGTGGGACAAACGACAATCAGCCCCAGCATTTT
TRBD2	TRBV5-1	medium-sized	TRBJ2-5	CASSGGEGETQYF	TGCGCCAGCTCGGGCGGGGAGGGGGAGACCCAGTACTTC
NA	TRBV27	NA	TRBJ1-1	CASSLFENTEAFF	TGTGCCAGCAGTTTATTTGAGAACACTGAAGCTTTCTTT
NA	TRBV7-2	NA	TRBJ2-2	CASSEGLTGELFF	TGTGCCAGCAGCGAGGGACTTACCGGGGAGCTGTTTTTT
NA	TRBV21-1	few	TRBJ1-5	CASSKEVGGVKGNQPQHF	TGTGCCAGCAGCAAAGAAGTGGGGGGGGTAAAGGGCAATCAGCCCCAGCATTTT
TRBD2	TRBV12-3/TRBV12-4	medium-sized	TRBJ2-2	CASSSSGRAAGELFF	TGTGCCAGCAGCTCTAGCGGGAGGGCGGCCGGGGAGCTGTTTTTT
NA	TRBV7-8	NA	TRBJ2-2	CASRPRGGGTGELFF	TGTGCCAGCAGACCTCGAGGGGGGGGCACCGGGGAGCTGTTTTTT
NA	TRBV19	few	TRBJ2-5	CASRRVGTQETQYF	TGTGCCAGTAGAAGGGTCGGGACTCAAGAGACCCAGTACTTC
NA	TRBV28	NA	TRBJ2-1	CASRKSSYSYNEQFF	TGTGCCAGCAGAAAGAGCTCCTACTCCTACAATGAGCAGTTCTTC
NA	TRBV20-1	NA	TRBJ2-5	CSAPTSAGETQYF	TGCAGTGCTCCAACGTCGGCGGGAGAGACCCAGTACTTC
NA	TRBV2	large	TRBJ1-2	CASRAGSQGGYGYTF	TGTGCCAGCAGAGCTGGGAGTCAGGGCGGCTATGGCTACACCTTC
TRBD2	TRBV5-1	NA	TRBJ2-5	CASSPAGGYQETQYF	TGCGCCAGCAGCCCGGCGGGGGGGTACCAAGAGACCCAGTACTTC
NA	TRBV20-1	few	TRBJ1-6	CSARGGGHAYNSPLHF	TGCAGTGCTAGAGGCGGGGGGCACGCCTATAATTCACCCCTCCACTTT
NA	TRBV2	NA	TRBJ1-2	CASSESGRVNGYTF	TGTGCCAGCAGTGAGTCGGGCAGGGTGAATGGCTACACCTTC
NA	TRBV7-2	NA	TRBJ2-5	CASSQGGGKETQYF	TGTGCCAGCAGCCAAGGTGGGGGAAAAGAGACCCAGTACTTC
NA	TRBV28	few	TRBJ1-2	CASSWVFGEGEIYGYTF	TGTGCCAGCAGTTGGGTGTTTGGAGAGGGGGAGATCTATGGCTACACCTTC
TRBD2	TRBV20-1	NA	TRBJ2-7	CSASPGGSILSYEQYF	TGCAGTGCTAGCCCTGGCGGGAGTATACTATCCTACGAGCAGTACTTC
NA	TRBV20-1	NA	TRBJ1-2	CSARSPGQGYTF	TGCAGTGCTAGGTCGCCAGGGCAGGGCTACACCTTC
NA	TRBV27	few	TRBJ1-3	CASRRSGTDSGNTIYF	TGTGCCAGCAGGAGATCCGGGACGGACTCTGGAAACACCATATATTTT
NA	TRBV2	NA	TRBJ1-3	CASSVDRSTIYF	TGTGCCAGTTCCGTGGACCGTTCCACCATATATTTT
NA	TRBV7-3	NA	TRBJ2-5	CASSWGGARETQYF	TGTGCCAGCAGCTGGGGCGGGGCCCGAGAGACCCAGTACTTC
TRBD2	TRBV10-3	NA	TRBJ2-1	CATSFPGGWEQFF	TGTGCCACGTCGTTTCCGGGAGGCTGGGAGCAGTTCTTC
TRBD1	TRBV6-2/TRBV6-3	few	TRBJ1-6	CASTKFGQGVGSPLHF	TGTGCCAGCACTAAATTCGGACAGGGCGTGGGATCACCCCTCCACTTT
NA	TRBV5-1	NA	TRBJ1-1	CASSPGVLNTEAFF	TGCGCCAGCAGCCCCGGGGTTCTGAACACTGAAGCTTTCTTT
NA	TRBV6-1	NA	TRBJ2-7	CASRAPSSYEQYF	TGTGCCAGCAGAGCTCCAAGCTCCTACGAGCAGTACTTC